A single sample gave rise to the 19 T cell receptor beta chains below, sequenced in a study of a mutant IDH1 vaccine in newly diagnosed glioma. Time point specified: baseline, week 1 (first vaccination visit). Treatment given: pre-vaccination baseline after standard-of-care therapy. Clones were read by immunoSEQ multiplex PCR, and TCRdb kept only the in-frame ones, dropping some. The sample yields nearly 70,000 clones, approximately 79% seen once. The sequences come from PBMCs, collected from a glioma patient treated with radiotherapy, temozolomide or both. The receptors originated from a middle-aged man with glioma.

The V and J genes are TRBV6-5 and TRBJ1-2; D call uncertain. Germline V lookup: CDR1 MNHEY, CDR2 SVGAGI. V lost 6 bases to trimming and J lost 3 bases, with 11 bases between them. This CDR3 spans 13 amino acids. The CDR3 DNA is TGTGCCAGCAGGAATAGACGGGACTATGGCTACACCTTC. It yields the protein CASRNRRDYGYTF.

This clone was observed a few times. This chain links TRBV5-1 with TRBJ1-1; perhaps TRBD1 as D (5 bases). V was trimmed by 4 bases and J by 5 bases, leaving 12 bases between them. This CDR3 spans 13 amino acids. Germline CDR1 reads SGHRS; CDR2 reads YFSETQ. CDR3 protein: CASSAMGGTEAFF. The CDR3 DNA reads TGCGCCAGCAGCGCAATGGGGGGAACTGAAGCTTTCTTT.

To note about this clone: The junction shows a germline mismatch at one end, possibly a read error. The CDR3: CVSSQDSGWGEDTQYF. In DNA form, the CDR3 reads TGCGTCAGCAGCCAAGATTCGGGATGGGGGGAAGATACGCAGTATTTT. This chain uses TRBV4-1 with TRBJ2-3; D may be TRBD2 (6 bases). The CDR3 has 16 amino acids. The germline V gene encodes CDR1 MGHRA and CDR2 YSYEKL.

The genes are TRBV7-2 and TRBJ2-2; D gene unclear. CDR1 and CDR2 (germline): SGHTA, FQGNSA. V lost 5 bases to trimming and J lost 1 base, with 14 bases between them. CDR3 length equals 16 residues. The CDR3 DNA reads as TGTGCCAGCAGCCCAGGAGTAGTCTGGAACACCGGGGAGCTGTTTTTT. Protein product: CASSPGVVWNTGELFF.

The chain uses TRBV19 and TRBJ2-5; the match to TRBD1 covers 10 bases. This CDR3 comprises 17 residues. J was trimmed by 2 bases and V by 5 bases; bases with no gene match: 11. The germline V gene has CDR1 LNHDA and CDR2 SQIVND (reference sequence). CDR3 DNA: TGTGCCAGTAGTCCGGGACAGGGGATGGGAGTACAAGAGACCCAGTACTTC. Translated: CASSPGQGMGVQETQYF.

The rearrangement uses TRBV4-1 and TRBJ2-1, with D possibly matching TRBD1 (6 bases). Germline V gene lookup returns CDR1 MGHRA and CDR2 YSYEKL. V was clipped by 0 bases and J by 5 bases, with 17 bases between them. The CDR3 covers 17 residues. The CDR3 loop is CASSQEDGTRLHNEQFF. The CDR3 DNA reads TGCGCCAGCAGCCAAGAAGACGGGACACGTCTCCACAATGAGCAGTTCTTC.

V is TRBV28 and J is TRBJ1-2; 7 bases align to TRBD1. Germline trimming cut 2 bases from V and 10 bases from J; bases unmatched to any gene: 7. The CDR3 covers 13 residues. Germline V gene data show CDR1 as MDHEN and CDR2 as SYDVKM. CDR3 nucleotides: TGTGCCAGCAGTTTAACAGGGGAGGGTGACTACACCTTC. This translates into CASSLTGEGDYTF.

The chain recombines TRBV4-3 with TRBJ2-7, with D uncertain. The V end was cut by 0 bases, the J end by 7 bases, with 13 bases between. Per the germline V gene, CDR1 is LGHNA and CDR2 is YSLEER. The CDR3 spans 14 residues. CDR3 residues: CASSQDRDGLEQYF. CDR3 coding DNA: TGCGCCAGCAGCCAAGATAGAGACGGCCTTGAGCAGTACTTC.

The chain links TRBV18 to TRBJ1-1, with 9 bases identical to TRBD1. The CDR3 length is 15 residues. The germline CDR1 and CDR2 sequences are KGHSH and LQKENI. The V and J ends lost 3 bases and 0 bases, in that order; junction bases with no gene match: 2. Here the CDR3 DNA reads TGTGCCAGCTCACCCGGGACAGGGCTGAACACTGAAGCTTTCTTT. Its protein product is CASSPGTGLNTEAFF. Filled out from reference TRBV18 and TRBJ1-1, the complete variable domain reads NAGVMQNPRHLVRRRGQEARLRCSPMKGHSHVYWYRQLPEEGLKFMVYLQKENIIDESGMPKERFSAEFPKEGPSILRIQQVVRGDSAAYFCASSPGTGLNTEAFFGQGTRLTVV.

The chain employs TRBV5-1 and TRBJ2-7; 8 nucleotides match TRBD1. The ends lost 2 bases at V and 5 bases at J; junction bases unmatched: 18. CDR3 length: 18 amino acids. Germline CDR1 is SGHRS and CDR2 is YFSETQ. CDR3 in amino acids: CASSFSSPGTGSSDEQYF. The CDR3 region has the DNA TGCGCCAGCAGCTTCTCTAGTCCCGGGACAGGCTCCTCTGACGAGCAGTACTTC.

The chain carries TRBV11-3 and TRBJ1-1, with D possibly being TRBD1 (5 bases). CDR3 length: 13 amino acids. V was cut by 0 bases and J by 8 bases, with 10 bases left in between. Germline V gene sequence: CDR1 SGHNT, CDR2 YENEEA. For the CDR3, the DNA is TGTGCCAGCAGCTTAGATCTGGGGGACGAAGCTTTCTTT. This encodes CASSLDLGDEAFF.

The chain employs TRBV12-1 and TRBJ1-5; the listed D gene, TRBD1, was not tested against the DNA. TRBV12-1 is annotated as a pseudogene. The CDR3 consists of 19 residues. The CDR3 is CASSSRSRDRDYSNQPQHF. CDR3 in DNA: TGTGCCAGCAGCTCAAGATCCCGGGACAGGGATTATAGCAATCAGCCCCAGCATTTT.

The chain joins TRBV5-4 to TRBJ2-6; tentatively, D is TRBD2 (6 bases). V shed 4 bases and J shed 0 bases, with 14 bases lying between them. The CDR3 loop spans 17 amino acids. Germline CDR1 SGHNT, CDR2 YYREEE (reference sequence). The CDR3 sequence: CASSPMGGTSGANVLTF. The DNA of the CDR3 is TGTGCCAGCAGCCCGATGGGAGGAACCTCTGGGGCCAACGTCCTGACTTTC.

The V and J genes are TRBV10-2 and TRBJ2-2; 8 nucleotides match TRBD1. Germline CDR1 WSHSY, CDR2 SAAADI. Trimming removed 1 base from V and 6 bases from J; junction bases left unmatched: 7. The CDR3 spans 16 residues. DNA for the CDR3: TGCGCCAGCAGTGAGTTGGGCAGGGGGCAAGCCGGGGAGCTGTTTTTT. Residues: CASSELGRGQAGELFF.

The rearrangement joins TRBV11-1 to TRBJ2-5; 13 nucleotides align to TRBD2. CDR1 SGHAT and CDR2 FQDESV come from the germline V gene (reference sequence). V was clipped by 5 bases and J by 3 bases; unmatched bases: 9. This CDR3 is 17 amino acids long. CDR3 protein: CASSRRGLAGAEETQYF. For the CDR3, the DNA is TGTGCCAGCAGCCGACGCGGACTAGCGGGGGCAGAAGAGACCCAGTACTTC.

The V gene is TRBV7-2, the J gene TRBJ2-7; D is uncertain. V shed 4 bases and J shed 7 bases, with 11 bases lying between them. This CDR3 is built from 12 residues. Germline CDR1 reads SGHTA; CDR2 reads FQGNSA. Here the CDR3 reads CASSSSVGEQYF. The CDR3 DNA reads TGTGCCAGCAGCTCCTCCGTGGGGGAGCAGTACTTC.

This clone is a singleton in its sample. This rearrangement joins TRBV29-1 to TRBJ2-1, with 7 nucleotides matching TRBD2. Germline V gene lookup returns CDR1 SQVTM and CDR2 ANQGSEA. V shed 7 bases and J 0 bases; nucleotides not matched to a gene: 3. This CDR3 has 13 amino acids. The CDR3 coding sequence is TGCAGCGCTGGGGGGGACTCCTACAATGAGCAGTTCTTC. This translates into CSAGGDSYNEQFF.

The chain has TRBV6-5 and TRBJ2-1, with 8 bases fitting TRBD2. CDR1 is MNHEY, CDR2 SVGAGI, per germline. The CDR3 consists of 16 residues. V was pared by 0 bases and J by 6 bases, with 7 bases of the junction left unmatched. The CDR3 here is CASSYSVAGNTNEQFF. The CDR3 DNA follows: TGTGCCAGCAGTTACTCGGTAGCGGGAAACACCAATGAGCAGTTCTTC.

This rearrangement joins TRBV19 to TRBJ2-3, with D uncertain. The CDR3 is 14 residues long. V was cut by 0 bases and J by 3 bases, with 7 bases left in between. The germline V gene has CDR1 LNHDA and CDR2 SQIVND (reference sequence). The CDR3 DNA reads TGTGCCAGTAGTATAGAAAAAAGGACAGATACGCAGTATTTT. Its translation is CASSIEKRTDTQYF.